This T cell receptor beta chain was observed in a study of OX40 agonist ivuxolimab in advanced cancers. The study in broad terms: The costimulatory receptor OX40 (CD134) was targeted by ivuxolimab, a fully human IgG2 agonistic monoclonal antibody. Intravenous ivuxolimab was administered to patients every 2 weeks at six dose levels: 0.01, 0.1, 0.3, 1.5, 3 and 10 mg/kg. Of the approximately 50 dose-escalation patients, hepatocellular carcinoma was present in 19, melanoma in around 15, renal cell carcinoma in 9 and head and neck cancer in 9. A male proportion of 70% to 90% and a mean age of about 60 years, ranging from 23 to 79, were recorded for the dose-escalation cohort. Patients were allowed to have had prior anti-PD-1, anti-PD-L1 or anti-CTLA-4 therapy, and around 37% of the dose-escalation patients had previously received checkpoint inhibitors. Partial responses were achieved by three dose-escalation patients, of whom one had hepatocellular carcinoma and two had cutaneous melanoma. The point of sequencing TCRbeta in the periphery was to test whether ivuxolimab changed TCR sequence diversity and drove clonal T-cell expansion. The paper describes the monotherapy dose-escalation part (N = 52 patients) of the phase I trial of ivuxolimab. Study-wide conclusions, independent of this receptor: Antigen specificity was not determined for the clonally expanded peripheral T cells. In the 0.1-3.0 mg/kg groups, partial responders had among the lowest normalized peripheral clonal expansion, particularly in CD8+ T cells. After ivuxolimab, CD8+ T cells had more expanded clones than CD4+ T cells on average. At doses of 0.1 to 3.0 mg/kg, clonal expansion of both CD4+ and CD8+ blood T cells was observed from baseline to week 6. Low levels of normalized T-cell clonal expansion were also seen in some nonresponding patients.

The trial excluded patients who had a history of autoimmune disease or who were on systemic immunosuppression. Peripheral blood for TCR sequencing was collected from all dose cohorts at baseline, on cycle 4 day 1, and on cycle 7 day 1. Samples came from an open-label, multicenter, first-in-human phase I dose-escalation trial of ivuxolimab. Adults with locally advanced or metastatic melanoma, renal cell carcinoma, hepatocellular carcinoma or head and neck squamous cell carcinoma were enrolled in the trial. Before TCR sequencing, CD4+ and CD8+ T cells were separately sorted from peripheral blood. V loses 5 bases at its end and J loses 4 bases; junction bases beyond the gene matches: 15. The CDR3 runs 19 amino acids, cysteine and phenylalanine included. Only CDR3 DNA remains: 57 bases, in frame from the first base. CDR1 and CDR2 are read off the germline V gene (reference sequence) as SSHAT and FNYEAQ.

A note on this clone: Its antigen is unknown. Base-call qualities are not available, and no considerably larger clone is one nucleotide away.

Genomic DNA was isolated from the sorted cells so that the TCRbeta CDR3 region could be sequenced. The immunoSEQ Assay was used to sequence the TCRbeta CDR3 regions. Held by TCRdb, this immuneACCESS table contains in-frame sequences only and omits some clones. Under half of the omission traces to an unresolved V gene where checked; the cause of the rest is unknown. The sample table lists some 40,000 clones, approximately 83% of them with a count of one. The ten largest make up about 20% of the sample. The receptor comes from an adult with an advanced solid tumor such as melanoma, head and neck, liver or kidney cancer. The specimen was CD4+ or CD8+ T cells sorted from blood, collected in a trial of the OX40 agonist ivuxolimab. The chain uses TRBV7-7 and TRBJ2-5; the central 14 bases match TRBD2. Here the CDR3 is given as CASSPGLAGDNGRGETQYF. In nucleotide form, the sequence is TGTGCCAGCAGCCCGGGACTAGCGGGAGATAATGGGAGGGGAGAGACCCAGTACTTC.